Below are 9 T cell receptor beta chains sequenced from a single sample in a study of blood T cell repertoires in COVID-19. Only in-frame clones appear in the TCRdb table, and some are missing; sequencing was by immunoSEQ multiplex PCR. The data contain more than 120,000 clones, over 85% of them singletons. Sequencing input: peripheral blood. These receptor sequences come from a human donor in a cohort sampled during active COVID-19.

The V call is TRBV25-1, the J call TRBJ2-7; 8 bases are shared with TRBD1. CDR3 length: 14 amino acids. CDR1 and CDR2 (germline): MGHDK, SYGVNS. Trimming cost V 6 bases and J 6 bases; bases outside gene matches: 10. The CDR3 region has the DNA TGTGCCAGCAGGAATACAGGGGGAGTGGGCGAGCAGTACTTC. This codes for CASRNTGGVGEQYF.

This clone was picked up one time. The rearrangement links TRBV15 to TRBJ2-3; TRBD1 is a possible D gene (5 bases). The CDR3 is made up of 14 amino acids. The V gene lost 0 bases and the J gene lost 10 bases, with 14 bases spanning the gap. Germline CDR1 LNHNV, CDR2 YYDKDF (reference sequence). The CDR3 is CATSRDPFRVSQYF. For the CDR3, the DNA is TGTGCCACCAGCAGAGATCCTTTCAGGGTTTCGCAGTATTTT.

The V gene is TRBV27, the J gene TRBJ2-1; 7 bases fit TRBD1. This CDR3 is 15 amino acids long. Germline CDR1 and CDR2: MNHEY and SMNVEV (reference sequence). V shed 5 bases, J shed 1 base, and the junction held 5 bases outside the gene matches. The CDR3 here is CASSRQGGSYNEQFF. The CDR3 coding sequence is TGTGCCAGCAGTCGACAGGGCGGTTCCTACAATGAGCAGTTCTTC.

This chain links TRBV12-3 or TRBV12-4 with TRBJ1-2; 9 bases are a match to TRBD1. This CDR3 is built from 13 residues. V shed 5 bases and J 7 bases; nucleotides not matched to a gene: 5. The CDR3 region is CASSTQGAIGYTF. The CDR3 DNA is TGTGCCAGCAGTACACAGGGGGCTATTGGCTACACCTTC.

The chain combines TRBV5-1 with TRBJ2-5; 7 bases are a match to TRBD1. The CDR3 sequence is 17 residues long. CDR1 and CDR2 (germline): SGHRS, YFSETQ. Trimming at V came to 0 bases and at J to 0 bases, leaving 8 bases not matched to a gene. The CDR3 spells CASSLGVTGAYQETQYF. CDR3 sequence (DNA): TGCGCCAGCAGCTTGGGGGTTACAGGGGCGTACCAAGAGACCCAGTACTTC.

The chain combines TRBV5-5 with TRBJ2-7, with unresolved D. The V end was cut by 4 bases, the J end by 0 bases, with 11 bases between. CDR1 SGHKS and CDR2 YYEKEE come from the germline V gene (reference sequence). The CDR3 consists of 14 residues. CDR3 loop: CASSHEVSSYEQYF. DNA for the CDR3: TGTGCCAGCAGCCATGAAGTGAGCTCCTACGAGCAGTACTTC.

This clone was picked up one time. This rearrangement joins TRBV7-9 to TRBJ2-1, with 8 positions matching TRBD1. The CDR3 has 15 amino acids. The germline V gene encodes CDR1 SEHNR and CDR2 FQNEAQ (reference sequence). Losses at the gene ends were 5 bases for V and 2 bases for J; bases not matched to a gene: 5. DNA for the CDR3: TGTGCCAGCAGCCGGACAGGGAACCCCTACAATGAGCAGTTCTTC. Translated: CASSRTGNPYNEQFF.

The chain joins TRBV5-8 to TRBJ1-3; 7 nucleotides line up with TRBD1. Germline V CDR1 and CDR2: SGHTS, YDEGEE. V gave up 0 bases and J gave up 4 bases; unmatched junction bases: 4. CDR3 length: 15 residues. The CDR3 DNA sequence: TGTGCCAGCAGCTTGGAAGGACAGGCAGGAAACACCATATATTTT. This gives the protein CASSLEGQAGNTIYF.

The chain employs TRBV27 and TRBJ2-1, with TRBD2 matching over 12 bases. V shed 2 bases and J 5 bases; nucleotides not matched to a gene: 7. Germline assignment: CDR1 MNHEY and CDR2 SMNVEV (reference sequence). The CDR3 is 17 amino acids. CDR3 in amino acids: CASSLTALAGGHNEQFF. Written as DNA, the CDR3 is TGTGCCAGCAGTTTAACGGCACTAGCGGGGGGACACAATGAGCAGTTCTTC.